This TCR beta chain is from a study of regulatory dendritic cells for organ transplantation. Findings and limits, study-wide: Of resting T cell subsets, memory CD8+ had the most alloreactive clonotypes. Naive CD4+ and CD8+ repertoires were highly diverse; memory CD8+ was most oligoclonal. Memory CD8+ clonal expansion seemed more limited with regulatory than mature dendritic cells.

With respect to this clone: The antigen is unknown.

Germline V lookup: CDR1 MGHRA, CDR2 YSYEKL. CDR3 length: 13 amino acids. Unmatched junction bases numbered 3, after V lost 4 bases and J lost 3 bases. Assay used: immunoSEQ multiplex PCR; TCRdb lists only in-frame clones, some missing. The profile covers about 29,000 clones, with almost 80% appearing a single time and around 2.2% taken by the ten largest. Memory T cells were CD45RO+, naive were CD45RA+, sorted by FACS. The sample comprised memory CD4+ T cells from blood. Subset reported: CD45RO+ memory T cells. The chain uses TRBV4-1 and TRBJ2-7; 7 bases fit TRBD1. The TCR originated in a human donor in good health. CDR3 sequence (DNA): TGCGCCAGCAGCCCCTGGGACAGCTACGAGCAGTACTTC. It specifies CASSPWDSYEQYF.